This is a list of T cell receptor beta chains from one sample in a study of OX40 agonist ivuxolimab in advanced cancers. Here immunoSEQ multiplex PCR was the method, and the copy in TCRdb shows in-frame clones only, minus some. The sample lists fewer than 6,500 clones, about 70% occurring once. This sample comprised CD4+ or CD8+ T cells sorted from blood, obtained in a trial of the OX40 agonist ivuxolimab. All receptors derive from an adult with an advanced solid tumor such as melanoma, head and neck, liver or kidney cancer. Each CDR3 is given with its conserved first and last residue. A D gene is named only where the DNA matches it firmly. Only some rows state a clone size, as once, few, many or a class for expanded clones.

TRBJ2-3	NA	NA	TRBV6-6	13	TGTGCCACCAGTGGACTGATCACAGATACGCAGTATTTT	CATSGLITDTQYF
TRBJ2-7	few	NA	TRBV5-4	14	TGTGCCAGCAGCATCCGACAAGGGTCCTACGAGCAGTACTTC	CASSIRQGSYEQYF
TRBJ1-5	NA	TRBD1	TRBV19	16	TGTGCCAGTAGTATAGGGACAGGGGGTGGCAATCAGCCCCAGCATTTT	CASSIGTGGGNQPQHF
TRBJ2-2	NA	NA	TRBV5-6	16	TGTGCCAGCAGGACTACAGGGGACTCTTACACCGGGGAGCTGTTTTTT	CASRTTGDSYTGELFF
TRBJ2-3	once	NA	TRBV5-1	17	TGCGCCAGCGATGGGGAGGACACCCAACCGGGCACAGATACGCAGTATTTT	CASDGEDTQPGTDTQYF
TRBJ1-4	NA	NA	TRBV5-6	13	TGTGCCAGCAGCACGGGACAAAGGGAAAAACTGTTTTTT	CASSTGQREKLFF
TRBJ2-3	few	NA	TRBV28	17	TGTGCCAGCAGTTTATTTATCGCCGGGACAAGCACAGATACGCAGTATTTT	CASSLFIAGTSTDTQYF
TRBJ2-7	NA	NA	TRBV15	15	TGTGCCACCAGCAGAGATACAGGGAGGCTTTACGAGCAGTACTTC	CATSRDTGRLYEQYF
TRBJ2-1	NA	NA	TRBV7-9	12	TGTGCCAGCAGTCTAACAGGGAATGAGCAGTTCTTC	CASSLTGNEQFF
TRBJ2-5	NA	TRBD1	TRBV5-5	16	TGTGCCAGCAGCTTGGAGATGGCAGGGGGCCGGGAGACCCAGTACTTC	CASSLEMAGGRETQYF
TRBJ2-7	NA	TRBD2	TRBV7-9	14	TGTGCCAGCAGCTATAGCGGGAGGTCCTACGAGCAGTACTTC	CASSYSGRSYEQYF
TRBJ2-7	NA	TRBD1	TRBV4-1	14	TGCGCCAGCAGCCAAGGGATTCCAGGGGGCGAGCAGTACTTC	CASSQGIPGGEQYF
TRBJ2-7	NA	NA	TRBV7-2	16	TGTGCCAGCAGCGCGCTGGACACGCGGACCCCCTACGAGCAGTACTTC	CASSALDTRTPYEQYF
TRBJ1-5	NA	NA	TRBV18	16	TGTGCCAGCTCACCCGGGGGTAGAACAAGCAATCAGCCCCAGCATTTT	CASSPGGRTSNQPQHF
TRBJ2-2	NA	TRBD1	TRBV4-2	15	TGTGCCAGCAGCCAAGGACAGGGGCACGCCGGGGAGCTGTTTTTT	CASSQGQGHAGELFF
TRBJ2-1	NA	NA	TRBV10-3	14	TGTGCCATCAAGATAGCGGAAAGCTCCAATGAGCAGTTCTTC	CAIKIAESSNEQFF
TRBJ1-3	NA	NA	TRBV9	10	TGTGCCAGCGCAGGGGAAACCATATATTTT	CASAGETIYF
TRBJ2-7	once	NA	TRBV14	15	TGTGCCAGCAGCCAAGGGAGGGGACCGAATTACGAGCAGTACTTC	CASSQGRGPNYEQYF
TRBJ2-2	NA	NA	TRBV4-3	15	TGCGCCAGCAGCCAAGACAGGATGAACACCGGGGAGCTGTTTTTT	CASSQDRMNTGELFF
TRBJ2-2	few	TRBD1	TRBV10-3	15	TGTGCCATCAGTTCGGACAGGGGGCATACCGGGGAGCTGTTTTTT	CAISSDRGHTGELFF
TRBJ2-7	NA	TRBD1	TRBV11-2	14	TGTGCCAGCAGCTTCGGGACAGGGCAGTACGAGCAGTACTTC	CASSFGTGQYEQYF
TRBJ2-5	medium-sized	NA	TRBV28	13	TGTGCCAGCAGTTCCTTAAACCAAGAGACCCAGTACTTC	CASSSLNQETQYF
TRBJ2-2	few	NA	TRBV7-6	14	TGTGCCAGCAGCTTAGTAAGGGACACCGGGGAGCTGTTTTTT	CASSLVRDTGELFF
TRBJ1-6	NA	NA	TRBV4-3	16	TGCGCCAGCAGCCAAGATCTTGCAGGCCTCCCTTCCCCCCTCCACTTT	CASSQDLAGLPSPLHF
TRBJ2-7	NA	NA	TRBV25-1	13	TGTGCCAGCAGCGAGAGATATTTTGCGGAGCAGTACTTC	CASSERYFAEQYF
TRBJ2-1	NA	NA	TRBV10-3	11	TGTGCCATCAGTGCGGGCAATGAGCAGTTCTTC	CAISAGNEQFF
TRBJ2-7	NA	NA	TRBV9	14	TGTGCCAGCGCTGGGGGTTGGTTAGGGGACGAGCAGTACTTC	CASAGGWLGDEQYF
TRBJ1-4	NA	TRBD1	TRBV7-9	15	TGTGCCAGCAGAGGGACAGGGGCCACCAATGAAAAACTGTTTTTT	CASRGTGATNEKLFF
TRBJ2-1	NA	NA	TRBV5-1	16	TGCGCCAGCAGCTTCGGACTGGAAACCGGGTACAATGAGCAGTTCTTC	CASSFGLETGYNEQFF
TRBJ2-7	NA	NA	TRBV11-1	15	TGTGCCAGCAGCTCCCCGACAGAATACGTAGACGAGCAGTACTTC	CASSSPTEYVDEQYF
TRBJ2-1	few	NA	TRBV4-1	15	TGCGCCAGCAGCCAATCCCAAGGAGGGCTTAATGAGCAGTTCTTC	CASSQSQGGLNEQFF
TRBJ2-1	NA	TRBD2	TRBV5-6	14	TGTGCCAGCAGTTGGGGCGGGAGTGAGGATGAGCAGTTCTTC	CASSWGGSEDEQFF
TRBJ2-7	NA	NA	TRBV10-1	16	TGCGCCAGCAGTGAGTTCCCGGGACCCGAAGGGGGCGAGCAGTACTTC	CASSEFPGPEGGEQYF
TRBJ1-3	NA	NA	TRBV6-1	15	TGTGCCAGCAGTGAAAACAACAACTCTGGAAACACCATATATTTT	CASSENNNSGNTIYF
TRBJ2-7	NA	NA	TRBV7-9	11	TGTGCCAGCAGCGCGAAGTACGAGCAGTACTTC	CASSAKYEQYF
TRBJ2-3	medium-sized	NA	TRBV5-1	15	TGCGCCAGCGGCCTGAGCGTGGATGTGGCAGATACGCAGTATTTT	CASGLSVDVADTQYF
TRBJ2-7	large	TRBD1	TRBV5-4	13	TGTGCCAGCAGCCTAACACAGGGGGACGAGCAGTACTTC	CASSLTQGDEQYF
TRBJ2-2	few	TRBD2	TRBV4-3	15	TGCGCCAGCAGCCCTGGACTAGCGGGGGGTGGGGAGCTGTTTTTT	CASSPGLAGGGELFF
TRBJ1-5	NA	NA	TRBV15	13	TGTGCCACCAGCTCACCAGGGGCACAGCCCCAGCATTTT	CATSSPGAQPQHF
TRBJ1-6	NA	NA	TRBV5-4	16	TGTGCCAGCAGCGCCCGGGACACCTCCTATAATTCACCCCTCCACTTT	CASSARDTSYNSPLHF
TRBJ2-3	NA	NA	TRBV21-1	15	TGTGCCAGAAGACTAGCGGGAGGAGGGAGGGATACGCAGTATTTT	CARRLAGGGRDTQYF
TRBJ1-1	NA	NA	TRBV28	16	TGTGCCAGCAGTTTGTATAGTCAGGTCGGGAACACTGAAGCTTTCTTT	CASSLYSQVGNTEAFF
TRBJ1-2	few	NA	TRBV4-3	17	TGCGCCAGCAGCCAAGATTTGTCTGGGCACCCCCTCAGCTTCTACACCTTC	CASSQDLSGHPLSFYTF
TRBJ2-3	NA	NA	TRBV27	15	TGTGCCAGCAGTTCGTACTTGGACAGCACAGATACGCAGTATTTT	CASSSYLDSTDTQYF
TRBJ1-2	NA	NA	TRBV5-5	12	TGTGCCAGCAGCTTGGTACTAAGGGGCTACACCTTC	CASSLVLRGYTF
TRBJ1-1	many	NA	TRBV7-2	15	TGTGCCAGCAGCTTATTCCCAGGGGCGAACACTGAAGCTTTCTTT	CASSLFPGANTEAFF
TRBJ2-5	NA	TRBD1	TRBV13	14	TGTGCCAGCAGCGCCGGGACAGGACAAGAGACCCAGTACTTC	CASSAGTGQETQYF
TRBJ2-1	NA	NA	TRBV7-6	13	TGTGCCAGCAGGGCCAATGGAGAGAATGAGCAGTTCTTC	CASRANGENEQFF
TRBJ2-3	NA	NA	TRBV9	16	TGTGCCAGCAGCGGGCGTAGCGGTAGTTTGACAGATACGCAGTATTTT	CASSGRSGSLTDTQYF
TRBJ2-7	few	NA	TRBV7-9	12	TGTGCCAGCAGCTGGAACAGCTACGAGCAGTACTTC	CASSWNSYEQYF
TRBJ2-1	few	TRBD2	TRBV9	18	TGTGCCAGCAGCGTAGAACTAGCGGGGGGTCCATCCTACAATGAGCAGTTCTTC	CASSVELAGGPSYNEQFF
TRBJ2-7	NA	NA	TRBV11-2	14	TGTGCCAGCAGCTTATTAGCGAAGGACTACGAGCAGTACTTC	CASSLLAKDYEQYF
TRBJ2-7	NA	TRBD2	TRBV7-2	12	TGTGCCAGCAGTCCCTCCGGGGGGGAGCAGTACTTC	CASSPSGGEQYF
TRBJ1-6	few	NA	TRBV30	16	TGTGCCTGGAGTCCCCCAGGAGGGTCCTATAATTCACCCCTCCACTTT	CAWSPPGGSYNSPLHF
TRBJ2-2	NA	TRBD1	TRBV13	16	TGTGCCAGCAGCCCTCAGGACAGGGGTAACACCGGGGAGCTGTTTTTT	CASSPQDRGNTGELFF
TRBJ2-3	NA	NA	TRBV4-3	17	TGCGCCAGCAGCCAAGCCCTGAATGGCGGGGGCACAGATACGCAGTATTTT	CASSQALNGGGTDTQYF
TRBJ1-3	NA	NA	TRBV6-5	14	TGTGCCAGCAGAAACACAGGGTCTGGAAACACCATATATTTT	CASRNTGSGNTIYF
TRBJ2-1	NA	NA	TRBV27	16	TGTGCCAGCAGTAAGACTCTGGCGGCCTCCTACAATGAGCAGTTCTTC	CASSKTLAASYNEQFF
TRBJ2-7	NA	NA	TRBV4-2	16	TGTGCCAGCAGCCAGGCCCCGGGCCGTCTCTGGCACGAGCAGTACTTC	CASSQAPGRLWHEQYF
TRBJ1-1	few	NA	TRBV5-1	12	TGCGCCAGCAGCTCTACCACAGGTGAAGCTTTCTTT	CASSSTTGEAFF